This record covers a single T cell receptor beta chain. Its matching antigen is unknown. CDR1 and CDR2 (germline): SGHVS, FQNEAQ. V trimming: 6 bases; J trimming: 7 bases; junction bases outside the gene matches: 10. The CDR3 has 15 amino acids. The data were obtained in a study of siplizumab effects on memory and regulatory T cells. Study outcomes and limitations: Sequences that were alloreactive and traceable to unstimulated CD4+ memory cells were significantly reduced by siplizumab.

Profiling relied on immunoSEQ multiplex PCR, and the TCRdb table lists in-frame clones only, not all of them. The table shows over 100,000 clones, with around 92% occurring only once. This TCR was recovered from a human donor in good health. This chain joins TRBV7-8 and TRBJ1-5; 9 bases are shared with TRBD1. The sequencing sample was made of Tregs sorted from blood. Here the CDR3 reads CASSQGQGYGQPQHF. In DNA form, the CDR3 reads TGTGCCAGCAGTCAGGGACAGGGTTACGGACAGCCCCAGCATTTT.